Each of the 16 T cell receptor beta chains below was sequenced from the same sample in a study of OX40 agonist ivuxolimab in advanced cancers. Assay: immunoSEQ multiplex PCR; the TCRdb copy retains only in-frame clones and omits some. The sample carries roughly 91,000 clones, roughly 95% recorded once. Specimen: CD4+ or CD8+ T cells sorted from blood, collected in a trial of the OX40 agonist ivuxolimab. Receptor source: an adult with an advanced solid tumor such as melanoma, head and neck, liver or kidney cancer.

This clone was counted a few times. J is TRBJ1-1 and V is TRBV7-9; D not resolved. This CDR3 is built from 11 residues. CDR1 and CDR2 from the germline V gene are SEHNR and FQNEAQ (reference sequence). Between the trimmed V and J ends, which lost 5 bases and 7 bases, there was a span of 8 bases. The chain's CDR3 is CASSTGIEAFF. The CDR3 nucleotides are TGTGCCAGCAGCACGGGAATTGAAGCTTTCTTT.

The CDR3 spells CASSLTKESSYEQYF. In DNA form, the CDR3 reads TGTGCCAGCAGTTTGACTAAAGAAAGCTCCTACGAGCAGTACTTC. The V call is TRBV27, the J call TRBJ2-7, with D perhaps TRBD2 (5 bases). CDR1 is MNHEY and CDR2 is SMNVEV in the germline V gene (reference sequence). CDR3 size: 15 residues. V was cut by 3 bases and J by 0 bases, with 12 bases left in between.

The CDR3 sequence: CASSRGDSQYF. DNA for the CDR3: TGTGCCAGCAGCCGGGGGGACTCCCAGTACTTC. This chain uses TRBV5-4 with TRBJ2-5, with 7 positions matching TRBD2. CDR1 and CDR2 (germline): SGHNT, YYREEE (reference sequence). CDR3 length: 11 residues. Trimming at V came to 4 bases and at J to 9 bases, leaving 3 bases not matched to a gene.

The chain uses TRBV2 and TRBJ1-1, with D tentatively TRBD1 (6 bases). This CDR3 comprises 12 residues. Germline lookup yields CDR1 SNHLY and CDR2 FYNNEI. V was pared by 8 bases and J by 3 bases, with 10 bases between. The chain's CDR3 is CASVDRYTEAFF. The CDR3 nucleotides read TGTGCCAGCGTGGACAGATACACTGAAGCTTTCTTT.

The sample holds one count of this clone. The chain employs TRBV5-1 and TRBJ2-7, with D unresolved. The CDR3 is 13 amino acids. CDR1 is SGHRS, CDR2 YFSETQ, per germline. Trimming pared 0 bases from V and 3 bases from J, leaving 7 bases between. DNA for the CDR3: TGCGCCAGCAGCTTGGCAGCAGACTACGAGCAGTACTTC. This sequence encodes CASSLAADYEQYF.

This chain joins TRBV15 and TRBJ1-2, with D uncertain. Trimming pared 4 bases from V and 0 bases from J, leaving 9 bases between. This CDR3 comprises 14 residues. The germline CDR1 and CDR2 sequences are LNHNV and YYDKDF (reference sequence). CDR3 loop: CATSTLIANYGYTF. CDR3 nucleotides: TGTGCCACCAGCACTCTTATAGCTAACTATGGCTACACCTTC. Combining the CDR3 with reference TRBV15 and TRBJ1-2 gives the whole variable domain DAMVIQNPRYQVTQFGKPVTLSCSQTLNHNVMYWYQQKSSQAPKLLFHYYDKDFNNEADTPDNFQSRRPNTSFCFLDIRSPGLGDTAMYLCATSTLIANYGYTFGSGTRLTVV.

The CDR3 DNA sequence: TGTGCCAGCTCACCGCCCGGGACAGGGCAAGAGACCCAGTACTTC. This encodes CASSPPGTGQETQYF. The chain uses TRBV18 and TRBJ2-5; TRBD1 matches at 9 bases. The germline gives CDR1 KGHSH, CDR2 LQKENI. This CDR3 is 15 amino acids long. The ends lost 3 bases at V and 2 bases at J; junction bases unmatched: 4.

V is TRBV5-6 and J is TRBJ1-6; D uncertain. V lost 3 bases and J 13 bases, leaving 11 bases between the germline ends. CDR3 length equals 12 residues. Germline assignment: CDR1 SGHDT and CDR2 YYEEEE. The CDR3 region is CASSSHLGPLHF. Here the CDR3 DNA reads TGTGCCAGCAGCTCCCACCTAGGGCCCCTCCACTTT.

A remark on this clone: The same CDR3 arises from other DNA sequences in this sample as well. This chain uses TRBV7-3 with TRBJ2-3, with TRBD2 matching over 11 bases. The ends lost 1 base at V and 6 bases at J; junction bases unmatched: 12. The CDR3 covers 18 residues. Per the germline V gene, CDR1 is SGHTA and CDR2 is FQGTGA. For the CDR3, the DNA is TGTGCCAGCAGCTTAAGGAAGATGCTAGCGGGGGGAGAGGATACGCAGTATTTT. It translates to CASSLRKMLAGGEDTQYF. Looking up the rest from reference TRBV7-3 and TRBJ2-3 gives the full variable domain: GAGVSQTPSNKVTEKGKYVELRCDPISGHTALYWYRQSLGQGPEFLIYFQGTGAADDSGLPNDRFFAVRPEGSVSTLKIQRTERGDSAVYLCASSLRKMLAGGEDTQYFGPGTRLTVL.

This chain links TRBV15 with TRBJ2-3; the D call may be TRBD1 or TRBD2 (6 bases each). Germline-derived CDR1 and CDR2 are LNHNV and YYDKDF (reference sequence). V was clipped by 8 bases and J by 5 bases, with 11 bases between them. This CDR3 is built from 12 residues. This CDR3 is CATGGPEDTQYF. CDR3 sequence (DNA): TGTGCCACCGGGGGGCCCGAAGATACGCAGTATTTT.

This clone was seen just once. The J gene is TRBJ2-1, the V gene TRBV11-1; D may be TRBD1 or TRBD2 (5 bases each). The germline gives CDR1 SGHAT, CDR2 FQDESV (reference sequence). The CDR3 totals 17 residues. With 1 base removed from V and 7 bases from J, the gap between germline ends came to 20 bases. The DNA for the CDR3 is TGTGCCAGCAGCTTAGAAGGCCGGAGAGGGGAAATAAATGAGCAGTTCTTC. Protein: CASSLEGRRGEINEQFF.

The chain combines TRBV27 with TRBJ2-1, with D possibly being TRBD1 (5 bases). CDR1 and CDR2 (germline): MNHEY, SMNVEV (reference sequence). This CDR3 has 16 residues. V lost 4 bases to trimming and J lost 8 bases, with 21 bases between them. The CDR3 spells CASSSAVGANIYEQFF. The CDR3 DNA follows: TGTGCCAGCAGTTCAGCCGTTGGGGCAAACATATATGAGCAGTTCTTC.

V is TRBV6-5 and J is TRBJ1-1, with 7 bases aligning to TRBD1. This CDR3 contains 14 residues. The junction had 4 bases not matched to a gene; V was cut back by 4 bases and J by 2 bases. Per germline, CDR1 MNHEY and CDR2 SVGAGI. The CDR3 spells CASSSTGSNTEAFF. The CDR3 DNA reads TGTGCCAGCAGTTCGACAGGGAGTAACACTGAAGCTTTCTTT.

The chain has TRBV4-2 and TRBJ1-3; unclear D gene. From germline, CDR1 is LGHNA and CDR2 YNFKEQ. V was shortened by 0 bases and J by 0 bases, with 12 bases between the two germline ends. The CDR3 covers 17 residues. The CDR3 spells CASSQDGNRFSGNTIYF. CDR3 sequence (DNA): TGTGCCAGCAGCCAAGACGGTAACCGCTTCTCTGGAAACACCATATATTTT.

The chain links TRBV7-8 to TRBJ2-5, with D perhaps matching TRBD1 or TRBD2 (6 bases each). Germline CDR1 reads SGHVS; CDR2 reads FQNEAQ. The V end was cut by 4 bases, the J end by 5 bases, with 17 bases between. The length of the CDR3 is 15 residues. The CDR3 here is CASSSEGRGPETQYF. CDR3 sequence (DNA): TGTGCCAGCAGCTCGGAGGGCCGGGGGCCTGAGACCCAGTACTTC. The full variable domain, its missing parts supplied by reference TRBV7-8 and TRBJ2-5, is GAGVSQSPRYKVAKRGQDVALRCDPISGHVSLFWYQQALGQGPEFLTYFQNEAQLDKSGLPSDRFFAERPEGSVSTLKIQRTQQEDSAVYLCASSSEGRGPETQYFGPGTRLLVL.

The CDR3, as DNA: TGTGCCAGCAGTTTACTAGCCGCGAACACCGGGGAGCTGTTTTTT. Translating gives CASSLLAANTGELFF. J is TRBJ2-2 and V is TRBV27; tentative D call: TRBD2 (5 bases). The CDR3 loop spans 15 amino acids. The V end was cut by 2 bases, the J end by 0 bases, with 7 bases between. In germline, CDR1 is MNHEY, CDR2 SMNVEV (reference sequence).